Given below is one T cell receptor beta chain in context. Antigen: not known. This sample was taken from a study of OX40 agonist ivuxolimab in advanced cancers. Study in general: A history of anti-PD-1, anti-PD-L1 or anti-CTLA-4 therapy was acceptable, and around 36% had some. Three dose-escalation patients had partial responses: one with hepatocellular carcinoma and two with cutaneous melanoma. Study findings and constraints: Several nonresponders also turned out to have low normalized T-cell clonal expansion.

Only in-frame clones appear in the TCRdb table, and some are missing; sequencing was by immunoSEQ multiplex PCR. The sample records more than 70,000 clones, almost 85% being singletons. The CDR3 loop spans 15 amino acids. Germline lookup yields CDR1 SGHRS and CDR2 YFSETQ. V shed 4 bases and J shed 8 bases, with 16 bases lying between them. Sample: CD4+ or CD8+ T cells sorted from blood, taken in a trial of the OX40 agonist ivuxolimab. The V and J genes are TRBV5-1 and TRBJ1-6; the D gene is possibly TRBD1 (6 bases). This clonotype originated in an adult with an advanced solid tumor such as melanoma, head and neck, liver or kidney cancer. The CDR3 DNA sequence: TGCGCCAGCAGCCTTGACAGGCCGTTGGATTCACCCCTCCACTTT. Encoded protein: CASSLDRPLDSPLHF. Combining the CDR3 with reference TRBV5-1 and TRBJ1-6 gives the whole variable domain KAGVTQTPRYLIKTRGQQVTLSCSPISGHRSVSWYQQTPGQGLQFLFEYFSETQRNKGNFPGRFSGRQFSNSRSEMNVSTLELGDSALYLCASSLDRPLDSPLHFGNGTRLTVT.